This T cell receptor (beta chain) was documented in a study of T cells in Graves' hyperthyroidism and ophthalmopathy. Points from the study as a whole: It was a median around seven months before onset that the model predicted ophthalmopathy. Blood also showed most of the thyroid clonotypes that were expanded above 0.001.

Clinical symptoms, serum thyroxine and TRAb, thyroid ultrasound and orbital computed tomography together formed the diagnostic basis. Using around 10 ml of fresh peripheral blood, PBMCs were prepared. Authors of the study amplified TCR beta CDR3 regions from RNA transcripts. The HTBI primer set drove a first-round RT-PCR of the TCR CDR3. TCRdb re-called the multiplex PCR reads with MiXCR, one entry per CDR3 protein. This repertoire shows 310,000 or so distinct CDR3 sequences, about a sixth found once; its top ten account for 55% to 60%. The table lists this clonotype with a few counts. Its antigen is not identified. Trimming took 3 bases from V and 7 from J, leaving 9 bases between them. Looked up from germline, CDR1 is SNHLY and CDR2 is FYNNEI. CDR3 length: 12 residues.

The chain joins TRBV2 to TRBJ1-2; tentative D call: TRBD1 (6 bases). This TCR was sampled from a woman aged 55-70 years with Graves' ophthalmopathy. The sample was blood. Here the CDR3 DNA reads TGTGCCAGCAGTGATAGGGGGGGTGGCTACACCTTC. Protein sequence: CASSDRGGGYTF.